A single sample gave rise to the 10 T cell receptor beta chains below, sequenced in a study of shared clonotypes between healthy human individuals. CD45RO negativity and positive selection for CCR7 defined naive CD8 cells, a population that excluded terminally differentiated effector memory CD45RA+ cells. TCRdb keeps only in-frame clones here, not all; method: immunoSEQ multiplex PCR. The table includes around 2,000,000 clones, approximately 94% detected once. The sequencing input was naive CD8+ T cells sorted from blood. Every receptor here comes from a man between 18 and 29 years old in good health.

V is TRBV29-1 and J is TRBJ2-5, with D uncertain. The CDR3 is 13 amino acids. V was clipped by 2 bases and J by 4 bases, with 11 bases between them. CDR1 SQVTM and CDR2 ANQGSEA come from the germline V gene. CDR3 nucleotides: TGCAGCGTTGAACTCGGGTTTGGAGAGACCCAGTACTTC. It codes for CSVELGFGETQYF.

This clone was observed a handful of times. The chain has TRBV7-8 and TRBJ1-6, with 9 bases that match TRBD1. V dropped 1 base and J dropped 7; count of bases not matched to a gene: 5. The CDR3 is 16 amino acids. Germline V gene sequence: CDR1 SGHVS, CDR2 FQNEAQ. Here the CDR3 DNA reads TGTGCCAGCAGCTTAGTGGGACAGGGAGCCAATTCACCCCTCCACTTT. Residues: CASSLVGQGANSPLHF.

V is TRBV4-1 and J is TRBJ2-7, with D perhaps matching TRBD1 (6 bases). CDR1 is MGHRA and CDR2 is YSYEKL in the germline V gene. The germline V and J ends were trimmed by 0 bases and 3 bases, with 12 bases remaining between them. CDR3 length equals 15 residues. CDR3 loop: CASSQEVGQYYEQYF. The CDR3 nucleotides read TGCGCCAGCAGCCAAGAGGTAGGACAGTACTACGAGCAGTACTTC.

J is TRBJ2-7 and V is TRBV13; D gene ambiguous. CDR1 and CDR2 (germline): PRHDT, FYEKMQ (reference sequence). The length of the CDR3 is 14 residues. V shed 2 bases and J shed 2 bases, with 10 bases lying between them. In nucleotides, the CDR3 is TGTGCCAGCAGCTTAACTCTAGAAACCTACGAGCAGTACTTC. It translates to CASSLTLETYEQYF.

On this clone itself: Distinct nucleotide sequences in the sample also encode this CDR3. The chain employs TRBV6-6 and TRBJ1-1, with D unresolved. The germline CDR1 and CDR2 sequences are MNHNY and SVGAGI (reference sequence). The length of the CDR3 is 12 residues. The V gene lost 0 bases and the J gene lost 8 bases, with 7 bases spanning the gap. CDR3: CASSYSREEAFF. CDR3 sequence (DNA): TGTGCCAGCAGTTACTCGAGGGAAGAAGCTTTCTTT.

This rearrangement joins TRBV5-1 to TRBJ1-5, with 8 bases lining up with TRBD1. Germline lookup yields CDR1 SGHRS and CDR2 YFSETQ. The CDR3 length is 14 residues. J was trimmed by 6 bases and V by 0 bases; bases with no gene match: 2. CDR3 DNA sequence: TGCGCCAGCAGCTTGGCAGGGGGCTCTCAGCCCCAGCATTTT. Protein sequence: CASSLAGGSQPQHF.

The chain employs TRBV5-1 and TRBJ1-6; no clear D. The CDR3 is made up of 17 amino acids. Trimming removed 4 bases at V and 0 bases at J, with 14 bases between. Germline values: CDR1 SGHRS, CDR2 YFSETQ. For the CDR3, the DNA is TGCGCCAGCAGCCTGGGGTTAGAGAGCTCCTATAATTCACCCCTCCACTTT. This translates into CASSLGLESSYNSPLHF.

CDR3 sequence reads: CASHEGGVPHEQYF. The CDR3 DNA sequence: TGTGCCAGCCACGAAGGCGGGGTCCCCCACGAGCAGTACTTC. The chain is built from TRBV27 and TRBJ2-7, with D perhaps matching TRBD2 (6 bases). V gave up 8 bases and J gave up 5 bases, with 19 bases separating them. This CDR3 has 14 residues. Germline-derived CDR1 and CDR2 are MNHEY and SMNVEV (reference sequence).

The chain carries TRBV5-4 and TRBJ2-1; 7 nucleotides agree with TRBD1. CDR3 size: 13 residues. V was clipped by 4 bases and J by 8 bases; unmatched bases: 6. The germline V gene has CDR1 SGHNT and CDR2 YYREEE (reference sequence). CDR3: CASSTGTVYEQFF. CDR3 in DNA: TGTGCCAGCAGCACCGGGACAGTGTATGAGCAGTTCTTC. Looking up the rest from reference TRBV5-4 and TRBJ2-1 gives the full variable domain: ETGVTQSPTHLIKTRGQQVTLRCSSQSGHNTVSWYQQALGQGPQFIFQYYREEENGRGNFPPRFSGLQFPNYSSELNVNALELDDSALYLCASSTGTVYEQFFGPGTRLTVL.

This rearrangement joins TRBV7-9 to TRBJ2-7; 8 bases are a match to TRBD1. CDR1 SEHNR and CDR2 FQNEAQ come from the germline V gene (reference sequence). J was trimmed by 7 bases and V by 4 bases; bases with no gene match: 12. CDR3 length: 15 amino acids. The CDR3 coding sequence is TGTGCCAGCAGCTCGGAGGGGCAGGGGGCGAGAGAGCAGTACTTC. This sequence encodes CASSSEGQGAREQYF.